Below are 23 T cell receptor beta chains sequenced from a single sample in a study of blood T cell repertoires in COVID-19. Profiled with immunoSEQ multiplex PCR; TCRdb holds only in-frame clones, not every one. The top ten hold over 4.5% of the sample, which has around 400,000 clones, roughly four fifths seen once. Input material: PBMCs or T cells enriched from blood (not recorded which). The receptors come from a woman in her 50s who had recovered from COVID-19.

J is TRBJ1-2 and V is TRBV7-9, with D possibly being TRBD1 (6 bases). The V and J ends lost 3 bases and 4 bases respectively, with 9 bases between them. CDR3 length: 13 residues. CDR1 and CDR2 (germline): SEHNR, FQNEAQ (reference sequence). The CDR3 DNA follows: TGTGCCAGCAGCTTGGGGGCGATCTATGGCTACACCTTC. Translating gives CASSLGAIYGYTF.

The V call is TRBV29-1, the J call TRBJ1-2; 7 bases map to TRBD1. Germline loops: CDR1 SQVTM, CDR2 ANQGSEA. J was trimmed by 1 base and V by 1 base; bases with no gene match: 18. This CDR3 is built from 19 residues. CDR3 in DNA: TGCAGCGTTGAAGCGGGGGAACAGGGGACCAATCCCCTTAACTATGGCTACACCTTC. Translation gives CSVEAGEQGTNPLNYGYTF.

V gene TRBV5-1 combines with J gene TRBJ1-2; D is undetermined. Germline lookup yields CDR1 SGHRS and CDR2 YFSETQ. The CDR3 sequence is 15 residues long. The germline V and J ends were trimmed by 0 bases and 3 bases, with 12 bases remaining between them. Here the CDR3 reads CASSLGATSHYGYTF. CDR3 DNA: TGCGCCAGCAGCTTGGGGGCGACCTCTCACTATGGCTACACCTTC.

V and J are TRBV30 and TRBJ2-2, with 8 bases lining up with TRBD1. Germline assignment: CDR1 GTSNPN and CDR2 SVGIG (reference sequence). The trim removed 3 bases at V and 4 bases at J, leaving 7 bases unmatched. This CDR3 has 15 residues. The CDR3 DNA sequence: TGTGCCTGGAGCAATTCAGGGGGCTTCACCGGGGAGCTGTTTTTT. This sequence encodes CAWSNSGGFTGELFF.

V and J are TRBV19 and TRBJ1-1; 10 bases fit TRBD1. V dropped 6 bases and J dropped 4; count of bases not matched to a gene: 8. The CDR3 contains 15 residues. CDR1 is LNHDA, CDR2 SQIVND, per germline (reference sequence). The CDR3 protein is CASRPTGGLSTEAFF. DNA for the CDR3: TGTGCCAGTAGACCGACAGGGGGCCTGAGCACTGAAGCTTTCTTT.

V usage is TRBV27 and J usage is TRBJ1-6, with a tentative D call TRBD1 (5 bases). The V and J ends lost 2 bases and 0 bases respectively, with 11 bases between them. The CDR3 totals 17 residues. The germline V gene encodes CDR1 MNHEY and CDR2 SMNVEV (reference sequence). CDR3 in DNA: TGTGCCAGCAGTTTAAATACAGGAGTCTCCTATAATTCACCCCTCCACTTT. It yields the protein CASSLNTGVSYNSPLHF.

This clone has just one count. The chain recombines TRBV6-5 with TRBJ2-7; D is unclear. V was trimmed by 4 bases and J by 5 bases, leaving 15 bases between them. The CDR3 length is 14 residues. Germline values: CDR1 MNHEY, CDR2 SVGAGI. DNA for the CDR3: TGTGCCAGCAGTTTCCGCTCTAGTTACCACGAGCAGTACTTC. This codes for CASSFRSSYHEQYF.

The chain recombines TRBV24-1 with TRBJ1-5; 7 nucleotides agree with TRBD1. The CDR3 has 14 amino acids. J lost 7 bases, V lost 5 bases, and 7 bases had no gene match. CDR1 is KGHDR and CDR2 is SFDVKD in the germline V gene. DNA for the CDR3: TGTGCCACCAGTGCCGGCCAGGGGGGCCAGCCCCAGCATTTT. Its protein product is CATSAGQGGQPQHF.

This clone appeared a single time. The CDR3 spells CAISEGGLTNTEAFF. The CDR3 region has the DNA TGTGCCATCAGTGAGGGGGGCCTTACCAACACTGAAGCTTTCTTT. This chain links TRBV10-3 with TRBJ1-1; maybe TRBD1 (6 bases). In germline, CDR1 is ENHRY, CDR2 SYGVKD. The germline V and J ends were trimmed by 2 bases and 2 bases, with 12 bases remaining between them. The CDR3 sequence is 15 residues long.

The chain couples TRBV9 to TRBJ1-1; the D gene is possibly TRBD1 (6 bases). From germline, CDR1 is SGDLS and CDR2 YYNGEE. V lost 2 bases to trimming and J lost 1 base, with 21 bases between them. The CDR3 has 18 residues. The CDR3 DNA sequence: TGTGCCAGCAGCGTGGCCCCAGAAGTGGGGGCGGGGAACACTGAAGCTTTCTTT. Translated: CASSVAPEVGAGNTEAFF.

The rearrangement joins TRBV5-4 to TRBJ2-1; TRBD2 agrees at 11 bases. Germline lookup yields CDR1 SGHNT and CDR2 YYREEE (reference sequence). The CDR3 extends over 15 amino acids. J was trimmed by 4 bases and V by 5 bases; bases with no gene match: 5. CDR3: CASSSTSGMYNEQFF. Here the CDR3 DNA reads TGTGCCAGCAGTTCGACTAGCGGGATGTACAATGAGCAGTTCTTC.

The chain recombines TRBV7-9 with TRBJ1-2; D uncertain. CDR1 and CDR2 (germline): SEHNR, FQNEAQ (reference sequence). Trimming removed 5 bases from V and 4 bases from J, with 14 bases in between. The CDR3 runs to 14 residues. The CDR3: CASSGGRDFYGYTF. CDR3 bases: TGTGCCAGCAGCGGCGGGAGGGATTTCTATGGCTACACCTTC.

This clone was counted ten times or more. J is TRBJ1-4 and V is TRBV7-9; 9 nucleotides line up with TRBD1. Germline CDR1 is SEHNR and CDR2 is FQNEAQ (reference sequence). The CDR3 is 15 amino acids. The J segment lost 7 bases and the V segment lost 5 bases, leaving 8 bases of the junction unmatched. The CDR3 loop reads CASSILQGAREKLFF. DNA of the CDR3: TGTGCCAGCAGCATACTACAGGGGGCCCGTGAAAAACTGTTTTTT.

This clone occurred a few times. Other DNA sequences in this specimen translate into the identical CDR3. The chain is built from TRBV20-1 and TRBJ1-2, with D possibly TRBD1 on 5 matching bases. CDR3 length equals 11 residues. From germline, CDR1 is DFQATT and CDR2 SNEGSKA (reference sequence). With 5 bases removed from V and 6 bases from J, the gap between germline ends came to 10 bases. CDR3 nucleotide sequence: TGCAGTGCTCCAGGGTTGGATGGCTACACCTTC. Translation gives CSAPGLDGYTF.

The chain employs TRBV9 and TRBJ1-2, with 7 bases aligning to TRBD1. V lost 0 bases to trimming and J lost 4 bases; unmatched junction nucleotides: 3. CDR1 is SGDLS and CDR2 is YYNGEE in the germline V gene. The CDR3 extends over 14 amino acids. DNA for the CDR3: TGTGCCAGCAGCGTAGTAGGGGACAGCTATGGCTACACCTTC. Protein sequence: CASSVVGDSYGYTF.

This clone is a singleton in its sample. The chain combines TRBV7-2 with TRBJ1-2; 10 bases are shared with TRBD1. Trimming removed 0 bases from V and 7 bases from J; junction bases left unmatched: 8. Germline V gene lookup returns CDR1 SGHTA and CDR2 FQGNSA. The CDR3 is made up of 16 amino acids. The CDR3 nucleotides are TGTGCCAGCAGCTTAGCTTCGGGACAGGGGAGGAGTGGCTACACCTTC. Its translation: CASSLASGQGRSGYTF. Full variable domain (missing parts from reference TRBV7-2 and TRBJ1-2): GAGVSQSPSNKVTEKGKDVELRCDPISGHTALYWYRQSLGQGLEFLIYFQGNSAPDKSGLPSDRFSAERTGGSVSTLTIQRTQQEDSAVYLCASSLASGQGRSGYTFGSGTRLTVV.

V and J are TRBV11-3 and TRBJ2-7; 8 positions agree with TRBD2. The length of the CDR3 is 12 residues. Germline V gene data show CDR1 as SGHNT and CDR2 as YENEEA. V lost 5 bases to trimming and J lost 5 bases; unmatched junction nucleotides: 2. CDR3 amino acids: CASSRAGDEQYF. CDR3 sequence (DNA): TGTGCCAGCAGCCGAGCGGGGGACGAGCAGTACTTC.

The chain employs TRBV7-2 and TRBJ1-6, with 7 bases lining up with TRBD1. Germline CDR1 SGHTA, CDR2 FQGNSA. Trimming removed 4 bases from V and 7 bases from J; junction bases left unmatched: 4. This CDR3 spans 14 amino acids. DNA for the CDR3: TGTGCCAGCAGCTCGGGACAGCGAAATTCACCCCTCCACTTT. Residues: CASSSGQRNSPLHF.

Worth noting for this clone: Different DNA sequences within this sample yield the same CDR3. The genes are TRBV9 and TRBJ2-3; D ambiguous. Germline values: CDR1 SGDLS, CDR2 YYNGEE. The CDR3 totals 14 residues. V shed 1 base and J shed 2 bases, with 8 bases lying between them. The CDR3, as DNA: TGTGCCAGCAGCGTATCCGGTAACACAGATACGCAGTATTTT. Translating it yields CASSVSGNTDTQYF.

This clone was seen once. This sequence joins TRBV7-2 and TRBJ2-5; 8 bases line up with TRBD2. Germline-derived CDR1 and CDR2 are SGHTA and FQGNSA. V dropped 1 base and J dropped 5; count of bases not matched to a gene: 6. CDR3 size: 15 residues. The CDR3 DNA follows: TGTGCCAGCAGCTTAGGGAGCGGGAGTGAGGAGACCCAGTACTTC. Translated: CASSLGSGSEETQYF.

The chain carries TRBV21-1 and TRBJ2-7; the D call TRBD1 from the table was never checked on the DNA. TRBV21-1 is designated a pseudogene. The CDR3 runs to 16 residues. The CDR3 is CASSPSGQCVSYEQYF. The CDR3 DNA is TGTGCCAGCAGCCCTAGTGGACAGTGCGTGTCCTACGAGCAGTACTTC.

V and J are TRBV2 and TRBJ2-7; 7 bases fit TRBD1. CDR3 size: 14 residues. Germline CDR1 is SNHLY and CDR2 is FYNNEI. Trimming cost V 7 bases and J 0 bases; bases outside gene matches: 6. The CDR3 region has the DNA TGTGCCAGCAAGCGACAGGGCTACTCCTACGAGCAGTACTTC. It yields the protein CASKRQGYSYEQYF.

This chain uses TRBV7-2 with TRBJ2-1; 8 bases match TRBD1. Germline V gene lookup returns CDR1 SGHTA and CDR2 FQGNSA. J gave up 8 bases and V 5 bases, and 8 bases lay outside the gene matches. The CDR3 runs to 14 residues. The CDR3 is CASSPRTGSYEQFF. As DNA, the CDR3 is TGTGCCAGCAGCCCACGGACAGGGTCATATGAGCAGTTCTTC.